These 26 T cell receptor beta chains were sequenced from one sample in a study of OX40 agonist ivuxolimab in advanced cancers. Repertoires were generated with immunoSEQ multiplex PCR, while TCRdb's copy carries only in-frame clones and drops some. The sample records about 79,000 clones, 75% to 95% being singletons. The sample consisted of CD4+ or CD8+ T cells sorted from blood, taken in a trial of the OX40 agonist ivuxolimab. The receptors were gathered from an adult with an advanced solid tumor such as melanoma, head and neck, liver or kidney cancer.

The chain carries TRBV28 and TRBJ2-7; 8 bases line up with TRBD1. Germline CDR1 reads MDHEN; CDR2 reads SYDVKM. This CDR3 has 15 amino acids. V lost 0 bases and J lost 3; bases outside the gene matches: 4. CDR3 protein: CASSLWTGVLYEQYF. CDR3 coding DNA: TGTGCCAGCAGTTTATGGACAGGGGTCCTCTACGAGCAGTACTTC.

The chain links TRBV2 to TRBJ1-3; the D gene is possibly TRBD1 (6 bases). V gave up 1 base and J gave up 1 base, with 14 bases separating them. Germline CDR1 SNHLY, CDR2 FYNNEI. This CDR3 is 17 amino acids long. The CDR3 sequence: CASSEGGGQLSGNTIYF. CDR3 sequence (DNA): TGTGCCAGCAGTGAAGGTGGCGGACAGTTATCTGGAAACACCATATATTTT.

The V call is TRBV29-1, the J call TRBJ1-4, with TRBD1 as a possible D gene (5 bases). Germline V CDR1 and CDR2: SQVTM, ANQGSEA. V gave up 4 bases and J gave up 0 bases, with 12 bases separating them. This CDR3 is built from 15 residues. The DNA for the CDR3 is TGCAGCGTTGGGTGGGGGGGTGCAACTAATGAAAAACTGTTTTTT. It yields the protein CSVGWGGATNEKLFF.

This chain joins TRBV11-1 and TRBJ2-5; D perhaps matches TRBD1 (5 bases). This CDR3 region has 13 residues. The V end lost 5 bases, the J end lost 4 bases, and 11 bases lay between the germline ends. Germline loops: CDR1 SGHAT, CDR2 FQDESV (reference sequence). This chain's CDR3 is CASSPWGRETQYF. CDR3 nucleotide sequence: TGTGCCAGCAGCCCTTGGGGCCGAGAGACCCAGTACTTC. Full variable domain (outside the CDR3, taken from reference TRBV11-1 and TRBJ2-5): EAEVAQSPRYKITEKSQAVAFWCDPISGHATLYWYRQILGQGPELLVQFQDESVVDDSQLPKDRFSAERLKGVDSTLKIQPAELGDSAMYLCASSPWGRETQYFGPGTRLLVL.

CDR3: CASSPGTVNTGELFF. For the CDR3, the DNA is TGTGCCAGCAGCCCTGGGACGGTGAACACCGGGGAGCTGTTTTTT. This rearrangement joins TRBV27 to TRBJ2-2; D is tentatively TRBD1 or TRBD2 (5 bases each). Between the trimmed V and J ends, which lost 6 bases and 1 base, there was a span of 12 bases. This CDR3 is built from 15 residues. Per the germline V gene, CDR1 is MNHEY and CDR2 is SMNVEV (reference sequence).

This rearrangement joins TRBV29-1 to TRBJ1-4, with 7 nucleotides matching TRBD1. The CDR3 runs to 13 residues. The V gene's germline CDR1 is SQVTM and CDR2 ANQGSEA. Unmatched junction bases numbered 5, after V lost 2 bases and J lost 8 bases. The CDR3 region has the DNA TGCAGCGTTGAAAGGGACAGAGGCGAAAAACTGTTTTTT. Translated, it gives CSVERDRGEKLFF.

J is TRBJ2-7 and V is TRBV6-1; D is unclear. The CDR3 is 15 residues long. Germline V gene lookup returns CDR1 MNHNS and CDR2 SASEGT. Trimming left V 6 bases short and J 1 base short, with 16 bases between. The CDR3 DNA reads TGTGCCAGCAGCGAACTTGTAGTCAAGTCCTACGAGCAGTACTTC. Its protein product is CASSELVVKSYEQYF.

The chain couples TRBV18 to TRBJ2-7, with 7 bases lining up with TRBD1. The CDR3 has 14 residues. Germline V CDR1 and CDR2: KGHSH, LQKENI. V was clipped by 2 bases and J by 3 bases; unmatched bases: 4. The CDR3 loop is CASSPANRGYEQYF. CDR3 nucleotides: TGTGCCAGCTCACCAGCAAACAGGGGCTACGAGCAGTACTTC.

CDR3 in amino acids: CAWSVQIANYGYTF. As DNA, the CDR3 is TGTGCCTGGAGTGTACAGATAGCTAACTATGGCTACACCTTC. This chain links TRBV30 with TRBJ1-2; no clear D. V was pared by 0 bases and J by 0 bases, with 8 bases between. Germline CDR1 GTSNPN, CDR2 SVGIG (reference sequence). The CDR3 is 14 amino acids.

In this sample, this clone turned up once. The CDR3 DNA sequence: TGTGCCTGGAGTGTTCAGTTTAGGGGCTACACCTTC. Its translation is CAWSVQFRGYTF. The gene calls are TRBV30 and TRBJ1-2; D is ambiguous. V lost 0 bases to trimming and J lost 8 bases, with 10 bases between them. Germline loops: CDR1 GTSNPN, CDR2 SVGIG (reference sequence). The CDR3 totals 12 residues.

The CDR3 protein is CASSEYGLDTDTQYF. DNA of the CDR3: TGCGCCAGCAGTGAGTACGGACTTGACACAGATACGCAGTATTTT. This chain connects TRBV10-1 to TRBJ2-3; D is possibly TRBD2 (5 bases). This CDR3 comprises 15 residues. Deletions cut 1 base from V and 2 bases from J, with 10 bases between. Germline-derived CDR1 and CDR2 are WNHNN and SYGVQD (reference sequence).

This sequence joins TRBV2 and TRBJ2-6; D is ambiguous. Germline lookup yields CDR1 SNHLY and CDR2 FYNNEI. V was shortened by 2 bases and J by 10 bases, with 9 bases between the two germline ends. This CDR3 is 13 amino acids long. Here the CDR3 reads CASSENGRNVLTF. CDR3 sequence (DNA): TGTGCCAGCAGTGAAAACGGCCGGAACGTCCTGACTTTC.

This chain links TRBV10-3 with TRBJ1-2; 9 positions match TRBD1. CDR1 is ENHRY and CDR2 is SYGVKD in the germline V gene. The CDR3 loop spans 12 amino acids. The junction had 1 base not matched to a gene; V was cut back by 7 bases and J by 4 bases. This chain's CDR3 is CAITGQGYGYTF. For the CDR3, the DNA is TGTGCCATCACGGGACAGGGCTATGGCTACACCTTC.

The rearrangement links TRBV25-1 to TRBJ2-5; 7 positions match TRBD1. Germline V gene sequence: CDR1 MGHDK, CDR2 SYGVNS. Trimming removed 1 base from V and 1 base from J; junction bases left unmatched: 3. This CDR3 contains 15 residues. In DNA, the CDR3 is TGTGCCAGCAGTGAATCCTCAGGGGGCCAAGAGACCCAGTACTTC. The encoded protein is CASSESSGGQETQYF.

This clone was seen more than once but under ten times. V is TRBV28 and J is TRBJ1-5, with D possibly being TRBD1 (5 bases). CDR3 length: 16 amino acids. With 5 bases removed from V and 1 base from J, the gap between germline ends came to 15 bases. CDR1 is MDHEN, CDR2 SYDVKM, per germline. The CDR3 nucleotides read TGTGCCAGCAGTGGATGGGACCAAACAAGCAATCAGCCCCAGCATTTT. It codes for CASSGWDQTSNQPQHF.

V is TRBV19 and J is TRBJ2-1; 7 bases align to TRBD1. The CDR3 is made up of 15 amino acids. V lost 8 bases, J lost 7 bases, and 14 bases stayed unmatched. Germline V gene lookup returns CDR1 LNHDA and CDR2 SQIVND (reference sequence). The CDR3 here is CASRSRDRQGNEQFF. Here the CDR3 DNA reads TGTGCCAGTCGCTCTAGGGACAGACAAGGGAATGAGCAGTTCTTC.

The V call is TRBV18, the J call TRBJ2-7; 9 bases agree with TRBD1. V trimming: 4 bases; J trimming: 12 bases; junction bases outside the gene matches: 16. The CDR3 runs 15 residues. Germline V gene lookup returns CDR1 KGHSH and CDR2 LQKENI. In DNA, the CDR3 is TGTGCCAGCTCACTCGGTGGGACAGGGCCATTGGCAGTGTACTTC. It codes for CASSLGGTGPLAVYF.

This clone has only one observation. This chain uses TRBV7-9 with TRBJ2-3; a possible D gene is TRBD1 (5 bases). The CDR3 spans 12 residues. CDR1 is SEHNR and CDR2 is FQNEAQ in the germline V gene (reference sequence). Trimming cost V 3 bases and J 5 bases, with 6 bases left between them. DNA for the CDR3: TGTGCCAGCAGCTTCAGGGAAGATACGCAGTATTTT. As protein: CASSFREDTQYF.

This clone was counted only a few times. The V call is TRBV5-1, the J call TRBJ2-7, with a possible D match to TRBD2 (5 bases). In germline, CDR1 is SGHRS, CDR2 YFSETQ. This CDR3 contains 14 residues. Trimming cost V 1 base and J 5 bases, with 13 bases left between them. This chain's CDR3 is CASSLNGELDEQYF. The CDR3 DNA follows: TGCGCCAGCAGCTTGAACGGGGAGCTCGACGAGCAGTACTTC.

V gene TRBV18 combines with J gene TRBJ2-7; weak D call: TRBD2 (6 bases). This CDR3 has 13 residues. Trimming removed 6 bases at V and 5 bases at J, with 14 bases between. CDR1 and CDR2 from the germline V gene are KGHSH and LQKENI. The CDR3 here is CASSRGGWHEQYF. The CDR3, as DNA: TGTGCCAGCTCCCGCGGAGGGTGGCACGAGCAGTACTTC.

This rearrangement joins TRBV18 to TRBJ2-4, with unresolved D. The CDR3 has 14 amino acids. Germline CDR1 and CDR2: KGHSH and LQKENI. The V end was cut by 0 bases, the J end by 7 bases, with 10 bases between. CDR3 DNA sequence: TGTGCCAGCTCACCACCTAGATTTGATAACATTCAGTACTTC. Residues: CASSPPRFDNIQYF.

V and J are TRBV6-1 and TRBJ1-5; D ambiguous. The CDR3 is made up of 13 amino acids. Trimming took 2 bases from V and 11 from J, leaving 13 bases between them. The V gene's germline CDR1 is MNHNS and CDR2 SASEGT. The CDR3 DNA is TGTGCCAGCAGTGAAAGCCGCTTAGGGTCCCAGCATTTT. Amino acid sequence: CASSESRLGSQHF.

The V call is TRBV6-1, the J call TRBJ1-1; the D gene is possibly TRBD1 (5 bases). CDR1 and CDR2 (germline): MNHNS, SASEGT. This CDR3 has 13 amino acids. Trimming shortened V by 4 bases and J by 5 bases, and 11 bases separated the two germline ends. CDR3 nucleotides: TGTGCCAGCAGTGTGGGGTGGGGGACTGAAGCTTTCTTT. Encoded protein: CASSVGWGTEAFF.

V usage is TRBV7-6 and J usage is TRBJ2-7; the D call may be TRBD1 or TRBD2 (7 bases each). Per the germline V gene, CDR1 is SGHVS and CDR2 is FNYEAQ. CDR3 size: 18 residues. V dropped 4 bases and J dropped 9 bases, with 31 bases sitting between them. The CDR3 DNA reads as TGTGCCAGCAGCTCCCTCGGGGGAGGGACAGTTTGTGTAAGTAGGCAGTACTTC. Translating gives CASSSLGGGTVCVSRQYF.

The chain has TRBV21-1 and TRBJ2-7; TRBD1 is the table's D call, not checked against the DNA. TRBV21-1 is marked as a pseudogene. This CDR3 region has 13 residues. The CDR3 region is CASSCPVSYEQYF. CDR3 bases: TGTGCCAGCAGTTGTCCAGTTTCCTACGAGCAGTACTTC.

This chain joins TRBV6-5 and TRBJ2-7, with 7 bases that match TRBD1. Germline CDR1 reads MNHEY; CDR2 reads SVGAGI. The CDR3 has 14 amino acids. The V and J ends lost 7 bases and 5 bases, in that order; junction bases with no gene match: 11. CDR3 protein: CASTLDRVSDEQYF. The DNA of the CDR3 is TGTGCCAGCACCCTAGACAGGGTTAGCGACGAGCAGTACTTC.